This T cell receptor beta chain originates from a study of OX40 agonist ivuxolimab in advanced cancers. Study conclusions and caveats: The authors also found low normalized T-cell clonal expansion in some nonresponders. On average, CD8+ T cells had more expanded clones than CD4+.

The CDR3 has 14 amino acids. CDR1 and CDR2 from the germline V gene are SGHTA and FQGNSA. V lost 5 bases and J 2 bases, leaving 10 bases between the germline ends. Sequencing used immunoSEQ multiplex PCR; TCRdb keeps in-frame clones, though not all of them. The sample has some 96,000 clones, about 79% seen once; the top ten hold roughly 1.5%. Comment on this clone: Its antigen is not known.

The study sampled blood at baseline, cycle 4 day 1, and cycle 7 day 1. This receptor was identified in an adult with an advanced solid tumor such as melanoma, head and neck, liver or kidney cancer. The chain combines TRBV7-2 with TRBJ1-5; no definite D call. Sequencing was performed on CD4+ or CD8+ T cells sorted from blood, taken in a trial of the OX40 agonist ivuxolimab. The CDR3 DNA reads TGTGCCAGCAGCCTAGGTGGGGGCAATCAGCCCCAGCATTTT. It specifies CASSLGGGNQPQHF.